The 3 T cell receptor beta chains presented below share a single source sample, sequenced in a study of cytomegalovirus exposure and HLA in healthy donors. PCR employed 60 Vbeta and 13 Jbeta primers. Sequencing was performed with immunoSEQ multiplex PCR; in TCRdb, only in-frame clones are kept and a portion is missing. The sample contains roughly 220,000 clones, more than 60% of which appear only once. The source material was PBMCs. The receptor source for this set is a woman aged 25 to 39 in good health and CMV-seronegative.

J is TRBJ1-2 and V is TRBV9; D is possibly TRBD1 (6 bases). V was cut by 4 bases and J by 4 bases, with 20 bases left in between. The CDR3 length is 16 residues. Germline V gene data show CDR1 as SGDLS and CDR2 as YYNGEE. The CDR3 spells CASSPTFGTGTYGYTF. The CDR3 nucleotides read TGTGCCAGCAGCCCTACATTCGGCACAGGGACCTATGGCTACACCTTC.

The V call is TRBV6-1, the J call TRBJ1-1, with unresolved D. In germline, CDR1 is MNHNS, CDR2 SASEGT. The V end was cut by 1 base, the J end by 1 base, with 7 bases between. This CDR3 is built from 14 residues. The CDR3 nucleotides read TGTGCCAGCAGTGAAGGGTGGCAGAACACTGAAGCTTTCTTT. It is translated as CASSEGWQNTEAFF.

J is TRBJ1-6 and V is TRBV30; D perhaps matches TRBD1 (6 bases). The CDR3 has 15 amino acids. CDR1 is GTSNPN, CDR2 SVGIG, per germline (reference sequence). Trimming removed 7 bases from V and 6 bases from J, with 19 bases in between. The CDR3 DNA reads as TGTGCCTCGACGGGGTCAGGGGTAGGTAATTCACCCCTCCACTTT. Amino acids: CASTGSGVGNSPLHF.